These T cell receptor beta chains were read from a single sample in a study of PD-L1 blockade in urothelial cancer. The data were produced by immunoSEQ multiplex PCR, yet TCRdb's version contains in-frame clones alone and is incomplete. The data contain tens of thousands of clones, 88% of them singletons. The sequenced sample was PBMCs, obtained around atezolizumab (anti-PD-L1) treatment. These receptors all stem from a man in his fifties or sixties with urothelial cancer. Each CDR3 is given without its conserved first and last residue. D genes are given only for firm matches.

13 TRBV5-4 TRBD1 ASSLGQGSTDTQY
12 TRBV4-1 - ASSPGPTNEKLF
14 TRBV5-1 TRBD2 ASSLTSGGAQDTQY
13 TRBV6-5 - ASSRRGASYNEQF
13 TRBV15 TRBD1 ATSRGRQGWDEQY
14 TRBV7-9 - ASSPRGGRENTEAF
11 TRBV7-9 - ASSLTGIPEAF
16 TRBV5-4 TRBD1 ASSPPGRAGGLAGELF
14 TRBV12-2 - ASRCAGTGVSNEQF
13 TRBV5-4 TRBD1 ASSTLGGRTGELF
13 TRBV19 TRBD2 ASSRSGTSEETQY
17 TRBV6-1 TRBD2 ASSEAGGGAEVAKNIQY
14 TRBV19 TRBD1 ASSRFGQGASYEQY
13 TRBV5-1 TRBD1 ASSAGTGRSYEQY
13 TRBV6-5 TRBD1 ASSPLGQGIETQY
12 TRBV4-3 - ASSQDRQGYEQY
14 TRBV5-1 TRBD2 ASSPRTSGGEDEQF
11 TRBV11-2 TRBD1 ASSLVRGHEQY
14 TRBV18 TRBD1 ASSSGTGGGTGELF
10 TRBV29-1 - SVGQDNYGYT